The 27 T cell receptor beta chains below were found in one sample sequenced in a study of CD8 T cells in Susac syndrome. Reverse transcription used roughly 0.5 to 1 ug RNA and random hexamers. TCRdb itself ran the immunoSEQ multiplex PCR reads through MiXCR, one entry per CDR3 protein. Here the sample spans roughly 100,000 distinct CDR3 sequences, approximately 93% being singletons. The source material was CD8+ T cells from PBMCs. Receptor source: a human donor with Susac syndrome.

This chain links TRBV3-1 with TRBJ2-1, with 7 bases that match TRBD1. Trimming at V came to 4 bases and at J to 2 bases, leaving 5 bases not matched to a gene. Germline values: CDR1 LGHDT, CDR2 YNNKEL (reference sequence). This CDR3 has 15 residues. CDR3 in amino acids: CASSPGQDPYNEQFF. The CDR3 nucleotides read TGTGCCAGCAGCCCCGGACAGGACCCCTACAATGAGCAGTTCTTC.

The chain recombines TRBV6-1 with TRBJ2-7, with TRBD2 matching over 12 bases. The CDR3 spans 14 residues. J gave up 5 bases and V 6 bases, and 5 bases lay outside the gene matches. Germline CDR1 is MNHNS and CDR2 is SASEGT. The CDR3 reads CASRRLAGEDEQYF. The CDR3 region has the DNA TGTGCCAGCAGGAGACTAGCGGGGGAAGACGAGCAGTACTTC.

The chain joins TRBV4-1 to TRBJ2-7, with TRBD1 matching 7 bases. CDR3 size: 15 residues. V lost 0 bases, J lost 3 bases, and 5 bases stayed unmatched. CDR1 MGHRA and CDR2 YSYEKL come from the germline V gene. This CDR3 reads CASSQEGTAFYEQYF. CDR3 in DNA: TGCGCCAGCAGCCAAGAGGGGACAGCATTCTACGAGCAGTACTTC.

This chain links TRBV19 with TRBJ2-5; weak D call: TRBD2 (6 bases). CDR1 is LNHDA, CDR2 SQIVND, per germline (reference sequence). The CDR3 runs to 15 residues. Trimming took 2 bases from V and 2 from J, leaving 12 bases between them. The CDR3 DNA sequence: TGTGCCAGTAGTATATCAGCGGGTGGGCAAGAGACCCAGTACTTC. Translating gives CASSISAGGQETQYF.

The CDR3 reads CSATTRGRETQYF. The DNA for the CDR3 is TGCAGTGCCACCACTAGGGGCCGAGAGACCCAGTACTTC. The chain links TRBV20-1 to TRBJ2-5; perhaps D is TRBD1 or TRBD2 (5 bases each). From germline, CDR1 is DFQATT and CDR2 SNEGSKA (reference sequence). V was cut by 6 bases and J by 4 bases, with 15 bases left in between. This CDR3 has 13 amino acids.

This chain joins TRBV2 and TRBJ1-5; the match to TRBD1 covers 7 bases. CDR1 SNHLY and CDR2 FYNNEI come from the germline V gene. The V and J ends lost 3 bases and 6 bases, in that order; junction bases with no gene match: 11. The CDR3 is 16 amino acids. The CDR3: CASSDGQGGKRQPQHF. The CDR3 nucleotides read TGTGCCAGCAGTGATGGCCAGGGGGGGAAGCGTCAGCCCCAGCATTTT.

The chain uses TRBV7-9 and TRBJ1-1; unclear D gene. V gave up 3 bases and J gave up 8 bases, with 4 bases separating them. The CDR3 is 10 amino acids. Germline lookup yields CDR1 SEHNR and CDR2 FQNEAQ (reference sequence). The CDR3 bases are TGTGCCAGCAGCTTTGGGGAAGCTTTCTTT. Protein sequence: CASSFGEAFF.

This chain uses TRBV29-1 with TRBJ1-3; the D is unclear. V gave up 3 bases and J gave up 4 bases, with 13 bases separating them. The germline V gene has CDR1 SQVTM and CDR2 ANQGSEA. CDR3 length: 14 amino acids. CDR3 loop: CSVDAGVTGNTIYF. CDR3 DNA: TGCAGCGTTGATGCTGGGGTGACGGGAAACACCATATATTTT.

V and J are TRBV18 and TRBJ2-2, with D possibly TRBD2 on 5 matching bases. V gave up 0 bases and J gave up 1 base, with 6 bases separating them. Germline CDR1 is KGHSH and CDR2 is LQKENI. The CDR3 spans 15 residues. Written as DNA, the CDR3 is TGTGCCAGCTCACCACCGGCGGGGAACACCGGGGAGCTGTTTTTT. Its translation: CASSPPAGNTGELFF.

The V and J genes are TRBV4-1 and TRBJ1-1; maybe TRBD1 (5 bases). V dropped 0 bases and J dropped 4 bases, with 12 bases sitting between them. This CDR3 comprises 15 residues. Germline CDR1 MGHRA, CDR2 YSYEKL. The CDR3 here is CASSQEGRASTEAFF. The CDR3 DNA sequence: TGCGCCAGCAGCCAAGAAGGCAGGGCGAGCACTGAAGCTTTCTTT.

The chain recombines TRBV13 with TRBJ2-7, with a possible D match to TRBD2 (5 bases). CDR1 is PRHDT and CDR2 is FYEKMQ in the germline V gene (reference sequence). V lost 4 bases, J lost 3 bases, and 10 bases lay in between. This CDR3 comprises 13 residues. CDR3 nucleotide sequence: TGTGCCAGCAGCTCCCGCGGGTACTACGAGCAGTACTTC. Amino acid sequence: CASSSRGYYEQYF.

This rearrangement joins TRBV4-1 to TRBJ1-2, with D possibly being TRBD1 (6 bases). Germline V CDR1 and CDR2: MGHRA, YSYEKL. CDR3 size: 18 residues. The V end was cut by 0 bases, the J end by 8 bases, with 25 bases between. CDR3 nucleotides: TGCGCCAGCAGCCAAGATGCGACATCCGGATGGGGGCTCCAGGGCTACACCTTC. Translating gives CASSQDATSGWGLQGYTF.

The gene calls are TRBV11-2 and TRBJ1-6; tentatively, D is TRBD1 (5 bases). Trimming left V 1 base short and J 8 bases short, with 12 bases between. Germline V gene lookup returns CDR1 SGHAT and CDR2 FQNNGV. This CDR3 contains 15 residues. Here the CDR3 reads CASSLVQGFDSPLHF. The DNA for the CDR3 is TGTGCCAGCAGCTTAGTTCAGGGATTCGATTCACCCCTCCACTTT.

The chain joins TRBV9 to TRBJ1-6; tentative D call: TRBD1 (5 bases). The CDR3 runs to 14 residues. Germline assignment: CDR1 SGDLS and CDR2 YYNGEE. Trimming pared 2 bases from V and 7 bases from J, leaving 10 bases between. The CDR3 reads CASSVSQGNSPLHF. CDR3 nucleotides: TGTGCCAGCAGCGTTAGCCAGGGCAATTCACCCCTCCACTTT.

CDR3 region: CAAGPLGLGYTF. The CDR3 DNA reads TGTGCCGCCGGGCCTTTGGGGCTAGGGTACACCTTC. The chain recombines TRBV21-1 with TRBJ1-2. TRBV21-1 is shown as a pseudogene. The CDR3 totals 12 residues.

The chain is built from TRBV7-9 and TRBJ2-7, with 8 positions matching TRBD1. This CDR3 region has 16 residues. Germline CDR1 is SEHNR and CDR2 is FQNEAQ (reference sequence). The J segment lost 4 bases and the V segment lost 3 bases, leaving 11 bases of the junction unmatched. The CDR3 here is CASSFPSDREPYEQYF. The CDR3 nucleotides read TGTGCCAGCAGCTTCCCCTCGGACAGGGAACCTTACGAGCAGTACTTC.

This sequence joins TRBV9 and TRBJ2-1; a possible D gene is TRBD1 (6 bases). This CDR3 contains 13 residues. Germline V CDR1 and CDR2: SGDLS, YYNGEE. V was pared by 0 bases and J by 9 bases, with 10 bases between. The DNA for the CDR3 is TGTGCCAGCAGCGTAGGAACAGGGAGTGAGCAGTTCTTC. It is translated as CASSVGTGSEQFF.

The rearrangement links TRBV27 to TRBJ1-6; 10 positions match TRBD1. Losses at the gene ends were 2 bases for V and 14 bases for J; bases not matched to a gene: 9. In germline, CDR1 is MNHEY, CDR2 SMNVEV (reference sequence). This CDR3 comprises 15 residues. DNA for the CDR3: TGTGCCAGCAGTTTACCGGGACAGGGGAGTAGGACCCTCCACTTT. It specifies CASSLPGQGSRTLHF.

V and J are TRBV7-9 and TRBJ2-7; 7 bases are a match to TRBD1. V lost 6 bases to trimming and J lost 3 bases; unmatched junction nucleotides: 5. Per the germline V gene, CDR1 is SEHNR and CDR2 is FQNEAQ (reference sequence). The CDR3 runs to 13 residues. The CDR3, as DNA: TGTGCCAGCAGTCACCGGGACAGCTACGAGCAGTACTTC. Its protein is CASSHRDSYEQYF.

This sequence joins TRBV9 and TRBJ1-1, with D possibly TRBD1 on 5 matching bases. Trimming left V 4 bases short and J 5 bases short, with 15 bases between. From germline, CDR1 is SGDLS and CDR2 YYNGEE. The CDR3 extends over 14 amino acids. DNA of the CDR3: TGTGCCAGCAGCCTATCGGGGGTCGAGACTGAAGCTTTCTTT. Its protein product is CASSLSGVETEAFF.

V is TRBV20-1 and J is TRBJ1-1; tentatively, D is TRBD1 (5 bases). Germline V CDR1 and CDR2: DFQATT, SNEGSKA (reference sequence). The CDR3 is 16 amino acids. Trimming shortened V by 0 bases and J by 0 bases, and 14 bases separated the two germline ends. CDR3 DNA: TGCAGTGCTAGAGATCTCCAGGGCGTGATGAACACTGAAGCTTTCTTT. It translates to CSARDLQGVMNTEAFF.

The rearrangement uses TRBV19 and TRBJ2-5; tentatively, D is TRBD1 (5 bases). Looked up from germline, CDR1 is LNHDA and CDR2 is SQIVND (reference sequence). V was pared by 11 bases and J by 0 bases, with 16 bases between. The CDR3 loop spans 14 amino acids. CDR3 sequence reads: CAAGAAGNQETQYF. DNA for the CDR3: TGTGCCGCTGGGGCGGCAGGTAACCAAGAGACCCAGTACTTC.

The V gene is TRBV4-1, the J gene TRBJ1-3; D call uncertain. The V end lost 1 base, the J end lost 0 bases, and 7 bases lay between the germline ends. The CDR3 is 15 amino acids. CDR1 and CDR2 (germline): MGHRA, YSYEKL. CDR3 loop: CASSQVLASGNTIYF. The CDR3 DNA reads TGCGCCAGCAGCCAAGTTTTAGCCTCTGGAAACACCATATATTTT.

The chain carries TRBV27 and TRBJ2-1, with 11 bases matching TRBD2. The germline V gene has CDR1 MNHEY and CDR2 SMNVEV (reference sequence). This CDR3 is 16 amino acids long. Germline trimming cut 5 bases from V and 10 bases from J; bases unmatched to any gene: 13. The CDR3 coding sequence is TGTGCCAGCAGTCCTCTCAGGACTAGCGGGTCTGAGGAGCAGTTCTTC. The encoded protein is CASSPLRTSGSEEQFF.

The V gene is TRBV29-1, the J gene TRBJ1-2; D uncertain. The CDR3 has 16 amino acids. V lost 6 bases and J 1 base, leaving 21 bases between the germline ends. The germline CDR1 and CDR2 sequences are SQVTM and ANQGSEA. CDR3 DNA sequence: TGCAGCGTCATCCTTATCTCGACACTCAGTAACTATGGCTACACCTTC. Protein: CSVILISTLSNYGYTF.

The chain recombines TRBV6-6 with TRBJ1-1, with no clear D. The CDR3 sequence is 13 residues long. Between the trimmed V and J ends, which lost 2 bases and 7 bases, there was a span of 11 bases. Germline CDR1 and CDR2: MNHNY and SVGAGI (reference sequence). The CDR3 here is CASSYEGPIEAFF. CDR3 DNA sequence: TGTGCCAGCAGTTACGAAGGGCCAATTGAAGCTTTCTTT.

The J gene is TRBJ2-1, the V gene TRBV7-9; D is uncertain. This CDR3 has 15 residues. Trimming took off 2 bases at V and 1 base at J, with 9 bases between the two ends. Looked up from germline, CDR1 is SEHNR and CDR2 is FQNEAQ (reference sequence). The CDR3 here is CASSLSDTSYNEQFF. The CDR3 DNA sequence: TGTGCCAGCAGCTTATCCGACACTTCCTACAATGAGCAGTTCTTC. Full variable domain (outside the CDR3, taken from reference TRBV7-9 and TRBJ2-1): DTGVSQNPRHKITKRGQNVTFRCDPISEHNRLYWYRQTLGQGPEFLTYFQNEAQLEKSRLLSDRFSAERPKGSFSTLEIQRTEQGDSAMYLCASSLSDTSYNEQFFGPGTRLTVL.